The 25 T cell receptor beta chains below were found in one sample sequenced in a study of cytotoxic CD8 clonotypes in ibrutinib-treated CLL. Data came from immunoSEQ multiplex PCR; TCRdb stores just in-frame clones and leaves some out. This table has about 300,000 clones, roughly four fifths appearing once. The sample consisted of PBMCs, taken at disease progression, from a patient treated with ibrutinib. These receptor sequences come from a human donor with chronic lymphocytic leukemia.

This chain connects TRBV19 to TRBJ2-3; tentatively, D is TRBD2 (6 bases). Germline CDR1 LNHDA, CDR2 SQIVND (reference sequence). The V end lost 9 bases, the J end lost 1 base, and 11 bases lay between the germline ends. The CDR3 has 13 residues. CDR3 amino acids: CASGGSGTDTQYF. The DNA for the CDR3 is TGTGCCAGCGGGGGATCCGGCACAGATACGCAGTATTTT.

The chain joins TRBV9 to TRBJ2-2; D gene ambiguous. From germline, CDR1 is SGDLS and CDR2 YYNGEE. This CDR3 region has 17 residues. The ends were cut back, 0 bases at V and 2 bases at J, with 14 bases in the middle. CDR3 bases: TGTGCCAGCAGCGTAGGGCCGCAGGCGACAAACACCGGGGAGCTGTTTTTT. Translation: CASSVGPQATNTGELFF.

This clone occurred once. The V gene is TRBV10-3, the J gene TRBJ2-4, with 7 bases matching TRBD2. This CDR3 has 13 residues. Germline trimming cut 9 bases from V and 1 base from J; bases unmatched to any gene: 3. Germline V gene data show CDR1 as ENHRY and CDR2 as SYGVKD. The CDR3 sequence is CAINSGAKNIQYF. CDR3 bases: TGTGCCATAAATAGCGGGGCCAAAAACATTCAGTACTTC.

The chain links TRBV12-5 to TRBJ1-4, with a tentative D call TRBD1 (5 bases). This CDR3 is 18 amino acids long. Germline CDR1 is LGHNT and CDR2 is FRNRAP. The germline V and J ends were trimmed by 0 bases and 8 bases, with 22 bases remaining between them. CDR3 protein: CASGLVLSGTATPEKLFF. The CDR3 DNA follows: TGTGCTAGTGGTTTGGTATTATCCGGGACCGCCACCCCGGAAAAACTGTTTTTT. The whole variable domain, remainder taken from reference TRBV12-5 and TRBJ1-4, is DARVTQTPRHKVTEMGQEVTMRCQPILGHNTVFWYRQTMMQGLELLAYFRNRAPLDDSGMPKDRFSAEMPDATLATLKIQPSEPRDSAVYFCASGLVLSGTATPEKLFFGSGTQLSVL.

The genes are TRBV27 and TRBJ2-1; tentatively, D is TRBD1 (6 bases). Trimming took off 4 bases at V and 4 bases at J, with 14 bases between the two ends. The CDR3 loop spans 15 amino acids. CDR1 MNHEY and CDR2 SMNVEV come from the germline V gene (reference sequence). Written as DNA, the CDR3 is TGTGCCAGCAGTTCCTGGGGGCGTGTGTACAATGAGCAGTTCTTC. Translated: CASSSWGRVYNEQFF.

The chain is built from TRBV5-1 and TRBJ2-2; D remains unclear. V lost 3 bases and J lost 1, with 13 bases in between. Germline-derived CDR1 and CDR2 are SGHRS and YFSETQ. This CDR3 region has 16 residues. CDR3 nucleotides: TGCGCCAGCAGCTCCATGGGCGGAATGAACACCGGGGAGCTGTTTTTT. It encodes CASSSMGGMNTGELFF.

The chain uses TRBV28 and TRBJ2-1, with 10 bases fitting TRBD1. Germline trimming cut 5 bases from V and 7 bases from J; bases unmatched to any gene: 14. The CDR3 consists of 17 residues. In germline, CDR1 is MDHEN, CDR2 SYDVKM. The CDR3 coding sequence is TGTGCCAGCAGTCCCCCTCTTGACAGGGGGCGCGTAAATGAGCAGTTCTTC. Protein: CASSPPLDRGRVNEQFF.

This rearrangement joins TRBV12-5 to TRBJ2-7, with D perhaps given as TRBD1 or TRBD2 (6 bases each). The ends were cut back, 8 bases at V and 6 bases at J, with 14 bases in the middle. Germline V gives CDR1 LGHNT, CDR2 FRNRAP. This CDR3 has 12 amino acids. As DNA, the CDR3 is TGTGCTAGTACGGAGGGGGTCGGCGAGCAGTACTTC. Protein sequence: CASTEGVGEQYF. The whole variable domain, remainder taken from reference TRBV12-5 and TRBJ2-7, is DARVTQTPRHKVTEMGQEVTMRCQPILGHNTVFWYRQTMMQGLELLAYFRNRAPLDDSGMPKDRFSAEMPDATLATLKIQPSEPRDSAVYFCASTEGVGEQYFGPGTRLTVT.

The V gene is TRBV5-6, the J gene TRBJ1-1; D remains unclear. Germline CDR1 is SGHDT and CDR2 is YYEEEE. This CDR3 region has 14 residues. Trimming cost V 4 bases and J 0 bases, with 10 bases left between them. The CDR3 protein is CASSLTNMNTEAFF. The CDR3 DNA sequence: TGTGCCAGCAGCCTGACAAATATGAACACTGAAGCTTTCTTT.

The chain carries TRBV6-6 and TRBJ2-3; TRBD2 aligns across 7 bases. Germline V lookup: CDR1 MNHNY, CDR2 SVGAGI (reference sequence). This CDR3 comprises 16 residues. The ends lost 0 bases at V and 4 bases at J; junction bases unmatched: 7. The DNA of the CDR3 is TGTGCCAGCAGTTACTCGAATCTCCGGGGGGCAGATACGCAGTATTTT. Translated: CASSYSNLRGADTQYF.

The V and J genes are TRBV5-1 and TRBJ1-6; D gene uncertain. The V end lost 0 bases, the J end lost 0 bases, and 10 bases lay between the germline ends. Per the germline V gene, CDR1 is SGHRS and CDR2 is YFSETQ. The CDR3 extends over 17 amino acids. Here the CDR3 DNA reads TGCGCCAGCAGCTTGGGACTCTTGAGCTCCTATAATTCACCCCTCCACTTT. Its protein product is CASSLGLLSSYNSPLHF.

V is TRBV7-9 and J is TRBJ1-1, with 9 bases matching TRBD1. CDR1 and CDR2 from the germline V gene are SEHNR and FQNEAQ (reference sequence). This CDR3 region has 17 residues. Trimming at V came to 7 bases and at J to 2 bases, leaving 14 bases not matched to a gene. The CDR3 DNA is TGTGCCAGCAACCCGTTATTTCCGGGACAGGGAAACACTGAAGCTTTCTTT. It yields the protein CASNPLFPGQGNTEAFF.

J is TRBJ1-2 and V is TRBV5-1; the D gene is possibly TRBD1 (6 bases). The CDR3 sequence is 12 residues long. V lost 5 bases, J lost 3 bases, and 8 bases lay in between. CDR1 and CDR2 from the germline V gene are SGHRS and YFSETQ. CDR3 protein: CASRGGHYGYTF. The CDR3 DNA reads TGCGCCAGCAGGGGGGGCCACTATGGCTACACCTTC. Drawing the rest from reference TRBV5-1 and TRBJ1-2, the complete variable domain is KAGVTQTPRYLIKTRGQQVTLSCSPISGHRSVSWYQQTPGQGLQFLFEYFSETQRNKGNFPGRFSGRQFSNSRSEMNVSTLELGDSALYLCASRGGHYGYTFGSGTRLTVV.

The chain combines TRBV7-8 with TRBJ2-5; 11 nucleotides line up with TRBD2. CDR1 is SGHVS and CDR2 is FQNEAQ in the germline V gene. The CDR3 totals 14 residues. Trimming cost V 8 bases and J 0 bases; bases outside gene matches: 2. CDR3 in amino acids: CASASGRYQETQYF. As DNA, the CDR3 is TGTGCCAGCGCTAGCGGGAGGTACCAAGAGACCCAGTACTTC.

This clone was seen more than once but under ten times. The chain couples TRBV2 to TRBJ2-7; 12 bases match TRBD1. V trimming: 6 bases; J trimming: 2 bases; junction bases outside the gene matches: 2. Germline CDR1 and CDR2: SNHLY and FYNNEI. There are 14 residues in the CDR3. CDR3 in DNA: TGTGCCAGCAGGGGGGACAGGGGGCCCTACGAGCAGTACTTC. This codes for CASRGDRGPYEQYF.

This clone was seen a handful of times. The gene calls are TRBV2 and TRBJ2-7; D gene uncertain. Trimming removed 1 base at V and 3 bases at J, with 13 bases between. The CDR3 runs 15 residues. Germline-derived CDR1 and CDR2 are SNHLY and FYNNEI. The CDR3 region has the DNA TGTGCCAGCAGTGAAGAATACGGTAGGTTCTACGAGCAGTACTTC. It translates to CASSEEYGRFYEQYF. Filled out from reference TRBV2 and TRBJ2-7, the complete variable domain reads EPEVTQTPSHQVTQMGQEVILRCVPISNHLYFYWYRQILGQKVEFLVSFYNNEISEKSEIFDDQFSVERPDGSNFTLKIRSTKLEDSAMYFCASSEEYGRFYEQYFGPGTRLTVT.

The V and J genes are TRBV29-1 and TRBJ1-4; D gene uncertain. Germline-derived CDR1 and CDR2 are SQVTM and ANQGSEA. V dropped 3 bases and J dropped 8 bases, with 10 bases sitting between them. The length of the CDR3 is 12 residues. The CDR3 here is CSVDPGSEKLFF. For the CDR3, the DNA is TGCAGCGTTGATCCCGGATCCGAAAAACTGTTTTTT.

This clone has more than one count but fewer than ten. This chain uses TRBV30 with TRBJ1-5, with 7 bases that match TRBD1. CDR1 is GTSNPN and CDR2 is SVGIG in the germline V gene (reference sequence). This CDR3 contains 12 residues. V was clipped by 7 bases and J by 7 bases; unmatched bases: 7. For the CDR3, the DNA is TGTGCCTACCAGGGGGGGGACCAGCCCCAGCATTTT. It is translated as CAYQGGDQPQHF.

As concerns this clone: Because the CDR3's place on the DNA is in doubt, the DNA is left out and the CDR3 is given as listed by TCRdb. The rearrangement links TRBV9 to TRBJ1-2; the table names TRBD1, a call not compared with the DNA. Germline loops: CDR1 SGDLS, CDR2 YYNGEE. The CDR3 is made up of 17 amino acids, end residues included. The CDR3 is CASSPLWQGARDYGYTF.

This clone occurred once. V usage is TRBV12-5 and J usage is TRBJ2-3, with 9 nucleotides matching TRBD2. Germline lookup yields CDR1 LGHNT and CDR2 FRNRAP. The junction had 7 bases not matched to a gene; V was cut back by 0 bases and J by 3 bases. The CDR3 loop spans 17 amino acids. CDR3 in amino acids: CASGLVQRAGGTDTQYF. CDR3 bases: TGTGCTAGTGGTTTGGTACAGAGAGCGGGGGGTACAGATACGCAGTATTTT.

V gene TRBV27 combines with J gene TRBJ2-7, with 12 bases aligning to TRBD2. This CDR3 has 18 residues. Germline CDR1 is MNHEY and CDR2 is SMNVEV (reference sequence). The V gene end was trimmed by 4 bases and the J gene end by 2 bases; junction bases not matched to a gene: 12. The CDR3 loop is CASSSKTSGRPTPYEQYF. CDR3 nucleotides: TGTGCCAGCAGTTCTAAGACTAGCGGGAGACCCACCCCCTACGAGCAGTACTTC.

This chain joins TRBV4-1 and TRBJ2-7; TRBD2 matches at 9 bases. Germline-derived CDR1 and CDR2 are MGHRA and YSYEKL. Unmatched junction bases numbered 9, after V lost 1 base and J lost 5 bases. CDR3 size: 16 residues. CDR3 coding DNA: TGCGCCAGCAGCCAAGGGGGACTAGCCTCTGTCGACGAGCAGTACTTC. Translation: CASSQGGLASVDEQYF.

In DNA form, the CDR3 reads TGTGCCAGTGGAACCCCCACCGGGACACGAGATACGCAGTATTTT. Its protein is CASGTPTGTRDTQYF. The V and J genes are TRBV19 and TRBJ2-3, with TRBD1 as a possible D gene (6 bases). CDR3 length equals 15 residues. The V end lost 8 bases, the J end lost 5 bases, and 20 bases lay between the germline ends. Germline-derived CDR1 and CDR2 are LNHDA and SQIVND (reference sequence).

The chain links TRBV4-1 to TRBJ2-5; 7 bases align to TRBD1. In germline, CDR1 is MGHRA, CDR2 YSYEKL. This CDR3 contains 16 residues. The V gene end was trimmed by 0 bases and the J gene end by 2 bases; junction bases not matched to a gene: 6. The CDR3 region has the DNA TGCGCCAGCAGCCAAGAGTGGACAGGAGGACAAGAGACCCAGTACTTC. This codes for CASSQEWTGGQETQYF.

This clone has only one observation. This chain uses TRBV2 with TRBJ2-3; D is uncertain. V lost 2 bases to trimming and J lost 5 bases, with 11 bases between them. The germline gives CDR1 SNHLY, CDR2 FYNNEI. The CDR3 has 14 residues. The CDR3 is CASSESRRQDTQYF. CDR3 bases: TGTGCCAGCAGTGAATCCCGTCGTCAAGATACGCAGTATTTT.